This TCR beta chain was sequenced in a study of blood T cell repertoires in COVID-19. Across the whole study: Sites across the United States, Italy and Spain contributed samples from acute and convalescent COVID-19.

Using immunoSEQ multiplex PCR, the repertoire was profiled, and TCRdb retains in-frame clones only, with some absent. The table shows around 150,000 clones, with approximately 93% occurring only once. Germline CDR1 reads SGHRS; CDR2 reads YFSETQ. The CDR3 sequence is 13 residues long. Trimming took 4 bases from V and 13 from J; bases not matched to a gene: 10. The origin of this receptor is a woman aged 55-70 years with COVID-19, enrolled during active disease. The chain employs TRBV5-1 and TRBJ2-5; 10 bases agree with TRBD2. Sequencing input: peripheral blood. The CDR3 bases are TGCGCCAGCAGCCAGGGACTAGCGCCCATCCGGTACTTC. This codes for CASSQGLAPIRYF.